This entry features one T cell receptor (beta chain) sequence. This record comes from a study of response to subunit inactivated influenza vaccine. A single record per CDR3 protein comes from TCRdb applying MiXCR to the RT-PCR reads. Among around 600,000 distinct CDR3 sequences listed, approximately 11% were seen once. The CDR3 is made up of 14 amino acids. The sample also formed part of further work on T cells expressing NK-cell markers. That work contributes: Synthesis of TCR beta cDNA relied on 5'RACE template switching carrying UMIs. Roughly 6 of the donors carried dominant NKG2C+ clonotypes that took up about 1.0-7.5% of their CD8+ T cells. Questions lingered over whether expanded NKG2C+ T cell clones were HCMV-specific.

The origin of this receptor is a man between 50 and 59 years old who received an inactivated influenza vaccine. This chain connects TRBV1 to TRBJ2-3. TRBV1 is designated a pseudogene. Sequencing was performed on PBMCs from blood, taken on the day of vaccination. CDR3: CTSSQDMCTDTQYF. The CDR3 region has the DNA TGCACCAGCAGCCAAGACATGTGCACAGATACGCAGTATTTT.